The source of this T cell receptor beta chain is a study of cytomegalovirus exposure and HLA in healthy donors. Study-level results: The study designated roughly 150 TCR beta chains cytomegalovirus-associated. High specificity and sensitivity for cytomegalovirus status were reported for the classifier. Many donors carried some public TCRs, although rarity characterized most TCR sequences.

Looked up from germline, CDR1 is SGDLS and CDR2 is YYNGEE. V gave up 0 bases and J gave up 5 bases, with 8 bases separating them. The CDR3 contains 13 residues. Primers for the PCR totalled 60 Vbeta and 13 Jbeta. Sequencing was performed with immunoSEQ multiplex PCR; in TCRdb, only in-frame clones are kept and a portion is missing. The table shows about 130,000 clones, with 8.5% occurring only once. On this clone itself: Its antigen is undetermined.

J is TRBJ1-1 and V is TRBV9; D is possibly TRBD1 (5 bases). The sample taken for sequencing was PBMCs. This clonotype was obtained from a man aged 35 to 55 in good health and CMV-seronegative. CDR3 loop: CASSVGRATEAFF. As DNA, the CDR3 is TGTGCCAGCAGCGTAGGCAGGGCGACTGAAGCTTTCTTT.